Here is one T cell receptor (beta chain) with its context. Its antigen is not known. Time point meaning: pretreatment peripheral blood. The data were obtained in a study of PD-L1 blockade in urothelial cancer. Overall study: Males with bladder-origin urothelial cancer constituted about 85% of the roughly 29 patients. Of prior chemotherapy regimens, patients had received between 0 and 3. Researchers looked at the blood 3 weeks (second dose) and 6 weeks after treatment began.

The repertoire was sequenced with immunoSEQ multiplex PCR; TCRdb's copy has only in-frame clones and lacks some. This table has 75,000 to 95,000 clones, approximately 86% appearing once. The germline CDR1 and CDR2 sequences are SGHNT and YYREEE (reference sequence). Trimming pared 6 bases from V and 0 bases from J, leaving 12 bases between. The CDR3 has 14 amino acids. Whole-study results and caveats: Durable-benefit patients expanded tumor-associated blood clones more at 3 weeks.

The sequence was obtained from a man in his forties with urothelial cancer. The J gene is TRBJ1-2, the V gene TRBV5-4, with D possibly matching TRBD1 (5 bases). The specimen was PBMCs, collected around atezolizumab (anti-PD-L1) treatment. Written as DNA, the CDR3 is TGTGCCAGCAAGGGGCGAGGATCTAACTATGGCTACACCTTC. This encodes CASKGRGSNYGYTF.